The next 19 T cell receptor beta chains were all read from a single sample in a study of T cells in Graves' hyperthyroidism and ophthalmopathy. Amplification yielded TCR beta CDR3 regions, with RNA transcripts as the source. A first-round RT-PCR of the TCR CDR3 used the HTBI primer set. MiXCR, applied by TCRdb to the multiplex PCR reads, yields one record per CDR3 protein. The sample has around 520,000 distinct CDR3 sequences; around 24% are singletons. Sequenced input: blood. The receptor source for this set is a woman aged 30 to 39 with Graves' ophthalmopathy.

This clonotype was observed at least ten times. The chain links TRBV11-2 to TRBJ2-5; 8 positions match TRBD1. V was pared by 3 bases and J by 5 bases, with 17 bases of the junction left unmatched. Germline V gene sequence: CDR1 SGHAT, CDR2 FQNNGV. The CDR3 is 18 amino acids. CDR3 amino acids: CASSFSGGRDRLGETQYF. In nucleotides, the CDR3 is TGTGCCAGCAGCTTTAGTGGGGGCCGGGACAGGCTGGGGGAGACCCAGTACTTC.

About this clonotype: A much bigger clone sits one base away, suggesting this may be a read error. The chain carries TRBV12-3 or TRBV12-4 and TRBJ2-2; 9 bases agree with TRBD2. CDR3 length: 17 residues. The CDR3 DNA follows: TGTGCCAGCAGCCGAATAGGACTAGCGTCGGCCACCGGGGAGATGCTTTTT. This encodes CASSRIGLASATGEMLF.

The CDR3 region is CASSLVHGQETQYF. In DNA form, the CDR3 reads TGTGCCAGCAGCTTAGTACACGGGCAAGAGACCCAGTACTTC. The chain employs TRBV11-2 and TRBJ2-5; D is unresolved. The CDR3 runs to 14 residues. Germline assignment: CDR1 SGHAT and CDR2 FQNNGV. Trimming took off 1 base at V and 2 bases at J, with 8 bases between the two ends.

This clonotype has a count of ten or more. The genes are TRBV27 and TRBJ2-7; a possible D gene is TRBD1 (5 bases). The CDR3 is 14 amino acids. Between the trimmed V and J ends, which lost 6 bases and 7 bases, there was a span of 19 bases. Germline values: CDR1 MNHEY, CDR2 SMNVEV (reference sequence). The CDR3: CASSVDKGRREQYF. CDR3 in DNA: TGTGCCAGCAGCGTGGACAAGGGGCGCCGGGAGCAGTACTTC.

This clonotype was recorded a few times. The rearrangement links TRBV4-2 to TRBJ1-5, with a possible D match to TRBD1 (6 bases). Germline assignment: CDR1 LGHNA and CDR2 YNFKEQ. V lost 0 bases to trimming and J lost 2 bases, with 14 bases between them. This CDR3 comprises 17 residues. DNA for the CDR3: TGTGCCAGCAGCCAAGAAGCGGGTGGGGGCCGCAATCAGCCCCAGCATTTT. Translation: CASSQEAGGGRNQPQHF.

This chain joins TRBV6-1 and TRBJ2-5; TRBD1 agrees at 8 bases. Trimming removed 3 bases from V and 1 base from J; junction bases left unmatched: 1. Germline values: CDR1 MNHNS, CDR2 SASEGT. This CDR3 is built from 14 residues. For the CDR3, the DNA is TGTGCCAGCAGTGAGGGACAGGCCCAAGAGACCCAGTACTTC. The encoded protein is CASSEGQAQETQYF.

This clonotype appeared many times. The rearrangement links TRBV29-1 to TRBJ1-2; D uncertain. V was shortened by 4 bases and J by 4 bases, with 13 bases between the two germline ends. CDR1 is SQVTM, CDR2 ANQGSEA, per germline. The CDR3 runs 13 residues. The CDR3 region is CSVGEGFGYGYTF. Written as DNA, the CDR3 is TGCAGCGTTGGGGAGGGATTCGGCTATGGCTACACCTTC.

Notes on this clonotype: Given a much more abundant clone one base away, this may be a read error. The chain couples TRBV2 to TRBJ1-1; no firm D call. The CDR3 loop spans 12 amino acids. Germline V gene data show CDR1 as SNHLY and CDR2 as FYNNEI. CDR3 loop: CASRYANTEACF. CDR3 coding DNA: TGTGCCAGCAGGTATGCGAACACTGAAGCTTGCTTT.

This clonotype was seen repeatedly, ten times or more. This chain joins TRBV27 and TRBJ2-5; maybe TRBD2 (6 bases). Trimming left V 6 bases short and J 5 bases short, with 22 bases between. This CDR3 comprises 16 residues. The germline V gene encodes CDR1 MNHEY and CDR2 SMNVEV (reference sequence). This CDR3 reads CASSPTGRGGWETQYF. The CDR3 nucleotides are TGTGCCAGCAGCCCAACGGGACGCGGAGGGTGGGAGACCCAGTACTTC.

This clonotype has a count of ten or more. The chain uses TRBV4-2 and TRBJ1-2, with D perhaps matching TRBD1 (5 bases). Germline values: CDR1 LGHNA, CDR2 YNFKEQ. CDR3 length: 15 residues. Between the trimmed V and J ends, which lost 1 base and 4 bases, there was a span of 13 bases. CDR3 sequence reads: CASSQVGAEPYGYTF. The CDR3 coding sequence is TGTGCCAGCAGCCAAGTCGGGGCAGAACCCTATGGCTACACCTTC.

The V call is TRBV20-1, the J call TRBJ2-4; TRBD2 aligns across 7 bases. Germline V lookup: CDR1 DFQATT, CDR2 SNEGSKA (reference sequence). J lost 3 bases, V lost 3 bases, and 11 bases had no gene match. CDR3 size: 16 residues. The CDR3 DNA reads TGCAGTGCTAGGGAGCGGGGCGGGGGAAACAAAAACATTCAGTACTTC. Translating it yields CSARERGGGNKNIQYF.

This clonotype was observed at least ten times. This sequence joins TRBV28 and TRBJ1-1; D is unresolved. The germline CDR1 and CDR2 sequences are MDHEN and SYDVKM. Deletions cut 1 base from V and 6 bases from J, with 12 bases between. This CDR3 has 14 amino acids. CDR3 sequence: CASSLLRDEAEAFF. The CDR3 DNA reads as TGTGCCAGCAGTTTATTACGGGATGAGGCTGAAGCTTTCTTT.

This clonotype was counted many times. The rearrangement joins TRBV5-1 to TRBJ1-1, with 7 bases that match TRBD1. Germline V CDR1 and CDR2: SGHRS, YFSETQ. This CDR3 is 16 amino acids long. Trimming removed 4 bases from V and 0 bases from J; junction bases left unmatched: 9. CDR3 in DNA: TGCGCCAGCAGCGGATGGGACAGCATTATGAACACTGAAGCTTTCTTT. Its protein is CASSGWDSIMNTEAFF.

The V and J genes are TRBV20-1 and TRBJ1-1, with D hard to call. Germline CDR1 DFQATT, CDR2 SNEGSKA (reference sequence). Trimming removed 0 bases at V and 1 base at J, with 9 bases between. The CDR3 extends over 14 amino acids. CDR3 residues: CSARDHLTNTEAFF. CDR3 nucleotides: TGCAGTGCTAGAGATCACTTGACGAACACTGAAGCTTTCTTT.

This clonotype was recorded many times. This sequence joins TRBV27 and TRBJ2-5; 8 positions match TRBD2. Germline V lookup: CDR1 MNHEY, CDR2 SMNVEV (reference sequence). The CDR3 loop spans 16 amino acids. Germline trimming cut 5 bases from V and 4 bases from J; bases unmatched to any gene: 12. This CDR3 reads CASSPQSGGALETQYF. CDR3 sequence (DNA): TGTGCCAGCAGTCCCCAGTCCGGGGGGGCATTAGAGACCCAGTACTTC.

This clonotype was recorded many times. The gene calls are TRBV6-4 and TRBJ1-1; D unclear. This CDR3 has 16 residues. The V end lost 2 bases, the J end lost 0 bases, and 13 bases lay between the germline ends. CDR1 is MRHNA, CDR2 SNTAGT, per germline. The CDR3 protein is CASSDTGGRMNTEAFF. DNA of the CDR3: TGTGCCAGCAGTGACACCGGAGGGAGAATGAACACTGAAGCTTTCTTT.

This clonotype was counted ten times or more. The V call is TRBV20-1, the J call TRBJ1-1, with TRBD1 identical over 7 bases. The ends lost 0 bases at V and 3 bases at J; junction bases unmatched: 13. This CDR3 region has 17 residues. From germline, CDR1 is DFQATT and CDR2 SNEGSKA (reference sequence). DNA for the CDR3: TGCAGTGCTAGAGATGGGGGACAGACCATAGGTGACACTGAAGCTTTCTTT. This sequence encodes CSARDGGQTIGDTEAFF.

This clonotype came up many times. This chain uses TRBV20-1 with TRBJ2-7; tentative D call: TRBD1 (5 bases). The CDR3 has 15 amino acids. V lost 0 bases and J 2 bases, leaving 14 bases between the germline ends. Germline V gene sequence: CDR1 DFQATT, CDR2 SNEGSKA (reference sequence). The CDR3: CSARDRRGFAYEQYF. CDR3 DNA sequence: TGCAGTGCTAGAGATCGAAGGGGATTCGCCTACGAGCAGTACTTC.

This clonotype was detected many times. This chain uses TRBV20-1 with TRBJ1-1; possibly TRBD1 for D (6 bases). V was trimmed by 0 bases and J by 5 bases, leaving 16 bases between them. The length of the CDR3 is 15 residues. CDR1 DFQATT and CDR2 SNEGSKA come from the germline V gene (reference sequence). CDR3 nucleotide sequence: TGCAGTGCTAGAGATCCTTTACAGGGAGGGACTGAAGCTTTCTTT. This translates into CSARDPLQGGTEAFF.